This entry lists 27 T cell receptor beta chains sequenced from one sample in a study of T cells in Graves' hyperthyroidism and ophthalmopathy. RNA transcripts gave rise to amplified TCR beta CDR3 regions. TCR CDR3 underwent first-round RT-PCR with the HTBI primer set. TCRdb recomputed calls from the multiplex PCR reads with MiXCR, one row per CDR3 protein. This sample yields about 350,000 distinct CDR3 sequences, of which about 15% are seen a single time; approximately 23% belongs to the top ten. Material: blood. These receptors were collected from a woman in her thirties with Graves' hyperthyroidism.

This clonotype was detected many times. The chain uses TRBV3-1 and TRBJ2-1; 7 nucleotides agree with TRBD2. CDR3 size: 16 residues. CDR1 and CDR2 (germline): LGHDT, YNNKEL (reference sequence). The J segment lost 7 bases and the V segment lost 6 bases, leaving 15 bases of the junction unmatched. DNA for the CDR3: TGTGCCAGCAGTCGGAAGGGACGGGGGGAAAAAAATGAGCAGTTCTTC. Its protein is CASSRKGRGEKNEQFF.

This clonotype appeared a few times. This sequence joins TRBV3-1 and TRBJ2-7; 7 bases match TRBD2. The CDR3 has 18 amino acids. The V segment lost 4 bases and the J segment 7 bases; nucleotides outside the gene matches: 22. The germline V gene has CDR1 LGHDT and CDR2 YNNKEL (reference sequence). The CDR3 bases are TGTGCCAGCAGCCCGACTAGGGCGGGAGTCCACCGACGGGTGGAGCAGTACTTC. It specifies CASSPTRAGVHRRVEQYF.

To note about this clonotype: The junction departs from germline at one end; a sequencing error may be responsible. The chain employs TRBV20-1 and TRBJ1-1; the D is unclear. CDR1 is DFQATT and CDR2 is SNEGSKA in the germline V gene (reference sequence). This CDR3 comprises 13 residues. The CDR3 coding sequence is TGCAGTGCTGGAGATTCTAACGCGGCTGAAGCTTTCTTT. This codes for CSAGDSNAAEAFF.

This clonotype has more than one count but fewer than ten. The chain uses TRBV11-2 and TRBJ1-6; unclear D gene. Trimming removed 5 bases from V and 0 bases from J, with 20 bases in between. In germline, CDR1 is SGHAT, CDR2 FQNNGV. This CDR3 is built from 19 residues. The CDR3 DNA is TGTGCCAGCAGCCGAAGTCGCTTACAGCGAAGCTCCTATAATTCACCCCTCCACTTT. Protein: CASSRSRLQRSSYNSPLHF.

This clonotype was counted many times. V gene TRBV11-2 combines with J gene TRBJ2-3; D not certain. The V and J ends lost 2 bases and 1 base respectively, with 7 bases between them. Germline V gene lookup returns CDR1 SGHAT and CDR2 FQNNGV. This CDR3 contains 14 residues. CDR3 residues: CASSLPVGTDTQYF. For the CDR3, the DNA is TGTGCCAGCAGCTTACCGGTCGGCACAGATACGCAGTATTTT.

This clonotype has ten or more counts. V is TRBV12-3 or TRBV12-4 and J is TRBJ1-5; 7 nucleotides match TRBD1. V lost 6 bases and J lost 6; bases outside the gene matches: 8. The CDR3 is 14 residues long. CDR3 sequence reads: CASRSTGVGQPQHF. The DNA for the CDR3 is TGTGCCAGCAGGTCCACAGGGGTCGGTCAGCCCCAGCATTTT.

This clonotype was recorded at least ten times. V and J are TRBV20-1 and TRBJ2-1; perhaps TRBD1 as D (6 bases). The CDR3 covers 12 residues. Germline V gives CDR1 DFQATT, CDR2 SNEGSKA (reference sequence). V gave up 5 bases and J gave up 10 bases, with 15 bases separating them. CDR3 sequence: CSAVPGAGEQFF. DNA for the CDR3: TGCAGTGCTGTCCCAGGGGCCGGGGAGCAGTTCTTC.

This clonotype appeared a few times. The chain uses TRBV3-1 and TRBJ2-5; either TRBD1 or TRBD2 may supply D (5 bases each). CDR1 and CDR2 from the germline V gene are LGHDT and YNNKEL (reference sequence). This CDR3 has 14 amino acids. Deletions cut 0 bases from V and 5 bases from J, with 10 bases between. CDR3 amino acids: CASSQDGREETQYF. The CDR3 DNA is TGTGCCAGCAGCCAAGACGGCAGGGAGGAGACCCAGTACTTC.

This clonotype occurred a few times. The chain uses TRBV18 and TRBJ2-2, with a tentative D call TRBD2 (5 bases). Trimming shortened V by 6 bases and J by 4 bases, and 18 bases separated the two germline ends. CDR3 length: 16 amino acids. Germline V gene sequence: CDR1 KGHSH, CDR2 LQKENI. The chain's CDR3 is CASSTPTAVFTGELFF. CDR3 DNA sequence: TGTGCCAGCTCTACGCCAACAGCGGTATTCACCGGGGAGCTGTTTTTT.

J is TRBJ2-1 and V is TRBV3-1; tentatively, D is TRBD2 (5 bases). The germline V gene encodes CDR1 LGHDT and CDR2 YNNKEL (reference sequence). Deletions cut 4 bases from V and 7 bases from J, with 8 bases between. This CDR3 has 12 residues. The CDR3 DNA sequence: TGTGCCAGCAGCCGGGAGCGGAATGAGCAGTTCTTC. This sequence encodes CASSRERNEQFF.

This clonotype was seen a handful of times. This chain joins TRBV5-4 and TRBJ2-7; D unclear. CDR3 length: 14 residues. V was shortened by 4 bases and J by 2 bases, with 13 bases between the two germline ends. Germline CDR1 is SGHNT and CDR2 is YYREEE (reference sequence). CDR3 coding DNA: TGTGCCAGCAGCCCTGCCCCGGGTACCTACGAGCAGTACTTC. Encoded protein: CASSPAPGTYEQYF.

This clonotype has just a few counts. V gene TRBV7-2 combines with J gene TRBJ2-4; 11 bases line up with TRBD2. The ends lost 5 bases at V and 1 base at J; junction bases unmatched: 7. Germline values: CDR1 SGHTA, CDR2 FQGNSA. The CDR3 has 17 residues. Written as DNA, the CDR3 is TGTGCCAGCAGCAATTCACTAGCGGGAGTTGCCAAAAACATTCAGTACTTC. Protein product: CASSNSLAGVAKNIQYF.

This clonotype was counted many times. The rearrangement links TRBV29-1 to TRBJ1-1, with a tentative D call TRBD1 (5 bases). Trimming removed 4 bases at V and 4 bases at J, with 16 bases between. The CDR3 spans 14 residues. Germline loops: CDR1 SQVTM, CDR2 ANQGSEA. The CDR3: CSVGAPSGATEAFF. CDR3 nucleotide sequence: TGCAGCGTTGGTGCTCCCTCCGGGGCCACTGAAGCTTTCTTT.

The rearrangement uses TRBV5-1 and TRBJ1-1; D gene ambiguous. Germline V gene sequence: CDR1 SGHRS, CDR2 YFSETQ. The V end lost 4 bases, the J end lost 2 bases, and 9 bases lay between the germline ends. The CDR3 loop spans 13 amino acids. The CDR3 protein is CASSIGDNTEAFF. CDR3 sequence (DNA): TGCGCCAGCAGCATTGGGGATAACACTGAAGCTTTCTTT.

The chain carries TRBV19 and TRBJ2-1; TRBD2 matches at 13 bases. This CDR3 region has 17 residues. V lost 6 bases and J lost 9; bases outside the gene matches: 14. From germline, CDR1 is LNHDA and CDR2 SQIVND (reference sequence). The CDR3 spells CASSNLRTSGSIGEQFF. The CDR3 region has the DNA TGTGCCAGTAGCAACCTCAGGACTAGCGGGAGTATCGGTGAGCAGTTCTTC.

This clonotype was seen ten or more times. The V call is TRBV7-9, the J call TRBJ2-5; no firm D call. Trimming pared 1 base from V and 5 bases from J, leaving 8 bases between. The CDR3 runs 13 residues. The germline gives CDR1 SEHNR, CDR2 FQNEAQ (reference sequence). This chain's CDR3 is CASSLGGLETQYF. The CDR3 coding sequence is TGTGCCAGCAGCTTAGGAGGATTGGAGACCCAGTACTTC.

The V gene is TRBV20-1, the J gene TRBJ2-7, with D possibly being TRBD2 (6 bases). V lost 1 base and J lost 2, with 12 bases in between. Looked up from germline, CDR1 is DFQATT and CDR2 is SNEGSKA (reference sequence). This CDR3 is built from 14 residues. CDR3 DNA sequence: TGCAGTGCTAGAGGCCGGGACTGGGCCTACGAGCAGTACTTC. This gives the protein CSARGRDWAYEQYF.

The chain couples TRBV9 to TRBJ1-1; tentative D call: TRBD1 (5 bases). The CDR3 contains 12 residues. With 4 bases removed from V and 10 bases from J, the gap between germline ends came to 14 bases. Germline lookup yields CDR1 SGDLS and CDR2 YYNGEE. The CDR3 sequence is CASSPTEGRAFF. The CDR3 DNA follows: TGTGCCAGCAGCCCGACAGAGGGCCGAGCTTTCTTT.

The chain carries TRBV5-4 and TRBJ1-4, with D possibly being TRBD1 (6 bases). Germline CDR1 and CDR2: SGHNT and YYREEE (reference sequence). CDR3 length: 14 amino acids. The germline V and J ends were trimmed by 5 bases and 5 bases, with 13 bases remaining between them. The CDR3 coding sequence is TGTGCCAGCAGTTCGGGGGCTCAAAATGAAAAACTGTTTTTT. Translation: CASSSGAQNEKLFF. Combining the CDR3 with reference TRBV5-4 and TRBJ1-4 gives the whole variable domain ETGVTQSPTHLIKTRGQQVTLRCSSQSGHNTVSWYQQALGQGPQFIFQYYREEENGRGNFPPRFSGLQFPNYSSELNVNALELDDSALYLCASSSGAQNEKLFFGSGTQLSVL.

The chain has TRBV20-1 and TRBJ1-1; 8 bases line up with TRBD1. Per the germline V gene, CDR1 is DFQATT and CDR2 is SNEGSKA (reference sequence). V was clipped by 4 bases and J by 1 base; unmatched bases: 8. This CDR3 is 15 amino acids long. CDR3 bases: TGCAGTGCTACATATAACAGGGGGGCGAACACTGAAGCTTTCTTT. It encodes CSATYNRGANTEAFF.

This clonotype was recorded many times. V usage is TRBV7-8 and J usage is TRBJ1-5; D gene ambiguous. V lost 5 bases, J lost 6 bases, and 8 bases lay in between. The germline gives CDR1 SGHVS, CDR2 FQNEAQ. The CDR3 runs 12 residues. DNA for the CDR3: TGTGCCAGCAGCCCTGCGGGTCAGCCCCAGCATTTT. Translating gives CASSPAGQPQHF.

This clonotype appeared a few times. The chain is built from TRBV12-3 or TRBV12-4 and TRBJ2-5; a possible D gene is TRBD2 (6 bases). The CDR3 consists of 14 residues. Trimming shortened V by 0 bases and J by 4 bases, and 9 bases separated the two germline ends. CDR3 coding DNA: TGTGCCAGCAGTTTAGCGAAGGGAGGAGAGACCCAGTACTTC. Its translation: CASSLAKGGETQYF.

The chain combines TRBV18 with TRBJ2-7; tentatively, D is TRBD1 (5 bases). CDR1 KGHSH and CDR2 LQKENI come from the germline V gene. Deletions cut 5 bases from V and 0 bases from J, with 11 bases between. The CDR3 has 14 amino acids. CDR3 amino acids: CASSTGRSSYEQYF. The CDR3 nucleotides read TGTGCCAGCTCAACAGGACGGAGCTCCTACGAGCAGTACTTC. The whole variable domain, remainder taken from reference TRBV18 and TRBJ2-7, is NAGVMQNPRHLVRRRGQEARLRCSPMKGHSHVYWYRQLPEEGLKFMVYLQKENIIDESGMPKERFSAEFPKEGPSILRIQQVVRGDSAAYFCASSTGRSSYEQYFGPGTRLTVT.

There are many counts of this clonotype. The chain's CDR3 is CASSSRGTYEQYF. The CDR3 DNA sequence: TGTGCCAGCAGTTCCAGGGGAACCTACGAGCAGTACTTC. The genes are TRBV27 and TRBJ2-7, with D possibly TRBD1 on 6 matching bases. This CDR3 region has 13 residues. The germline gives CDR1 MNHEY, CDR2 SMNVEV (reference sequence). V gave up 4 bases and J gave up 2 bases, with 9 bases separating them.

V and J are TRBV20-1 and TRBJ2-1, with 9 bases aligning to TRBD2. This CDR3 is built from 14 residues. Germline V gene data show CDR1 as DFQATT and CDR2 as SNEGSKA (reference sequence). Losses at the gene ends were 6 bases for V and 4 bases for J; bases not matched to a gene: 7. The CDR3: CSATGTSRYNEQFF. The DNA for the CDR3 is TGCAGTGCCACCGGGACTAGCAGATACAATGAGCAGTTCTTC.

This clonotype was counted many times. The genes are TRBV29-1 and TRBJ2-3; 12 bases are a match to TRBD2. The CDR3 is 17 amino acids. V was clipped by 6 bases and J by 2 bases; unmatched bases: 12. Germline V CDR1 and CDR2: SQVTM, ANQGSEA. The DNA for the CDR3 is TGCAGCGTAGCAGGACTAGCGGGATCCGGGGCCACAGATACGCAGTATTTT. It codes for CSVAGLAGSGATDTQYF.

The rearrangement uses TRBV10-3 and TRBJ1-2, with D unresolved. The germline gives CDR1 ENHRY, CDR2 SYGVKD. This CDR3 spans 10 amino acids. V was trimmed by 6 bases and J by 5 bases, leaving 4 bases between them. CDR3 DNA sequence: TGTGCCATCAGGGATTATGGCTACACCTTC. This translates into CAIRDYGYTF.